A selection of T cell receptor beta chains follows, all from one sample in a study of T cell responses to AZD1222 COVID-19 vaccine. Sequencing used immunoSEQ multiplex PCR; TCRdb keeps in-frame clones, though not all of them. The sample carries 200,000 or so clones, around 86% recorded once. The material was peripheral blood, obtained on day 0 of MenACWY control vaccination. These TCRs come from an adult in good health. The CDR3 runs from the conserved cysteine through the conserved F or W. The order of the fields is clone size, CDR3 length, D gene, J gene, V gene, CDR3 DNA, CDR3 protein. A D gene is named only where the DNA matches it firmly. Some rows have no size entry. The others give once, few or many, or a class for an expanded clone.

size: NA; length: 12; D: NA; J: TRBJ1-1; V: TRBV28; DNA: TGTGCCAGCAGCACAGGCTTCACTGAAGCTTTCTTT; CDR3: CASSTGFTEAFF
size: NA; length: 14; D: NA; J: TRBJ2-7; V: TRBV6-5; DNA: TGTGCCAGCAGTTACAATCCCGAGGGGCCCGAGCAGTACTTC; CDR3: CASSYNPEGPEQYF
size: NA; length: 14; D: NA; J: TRBJ1-2; V: TRBV6-5; DNA: TGTGCCAGCAGTTTATATAGGGGTAGCTATGGCTACACCTTC; CDR3: CASSLYRGSYGYTF
size: NA; length: 15; D: NA; J: TRBJ2-1; V: TRBV19; DNA: TGTGCCAGTAGTATAGGGACCCACTGGGCCAATGAGCAGTTCTTC; CDR3: CASSIGTHWANEQFF
size: NA; length: 16; D: NA; J: TRBJ1-6; V: TRBV30; DNA: TGTGCCTGGAGTGTGTATTTGGGGTTCTATAATTCACCCCTCCACTTT; CDR3: CAWSVYLGFYNSPLHF
size: NA; length: 14; D: NA; J: TRBJ1-1; V: TRBV2; DNA: TGTGCCAGCAGGGGGCGACAGCTGAACACTGAAGCTTTCTTT; CDR3: CASRGRQLNTEAFF
size: NA; length: 14; D: TRBD2; J: TRBJ2-5; V: TRBV28; DNA: TGTGCCAGCAGTTTAGGAGGGAGGGCTGAGACCCAGTACTTC; CDR3: CASSLGGRAETQYF
size: few; length: 16; D: TRBD1; J: TRBJ1-2; V: TRBV28; DNA: TGTGCCAGCAGTTTAGTGGGACAGGGTTTAAGCTATGGCTACACCTTC; CDR3: CASSLVGQGLSYGYTF
size: NA; length: 13; D: NA; J: TRBJ2-1; V: TRBV6-5; DNA: TGTGCCAGCAGTTACTCGAATTACAATGAGCAGTTCTTC; CDR3: CASSYSNYNEQFF
size: NA; length: 15; D: NA; J: TRBJ1-2; V: TRBV7-9; DNA: TGTGCCAGCAGCCCTTACTTAGGGGATGACTATGGCTACACCTTC; CDR3: CASSPYLGDDYGYTF
size: NA; length: 15; D: NA; J: TRBJ1-5; V: TRBV28; DNA: TGTGCCAGCAGTTTATTCGGGCTTAGCAATCAGCCCCAGCATTTT; CDR3: CASSLFGLSNQPQHF
size: NA; length: 14; D: NA; J: TRBJ2-7; V: TRBV6-5; DNA: TGTGCCAGCAGTTACAGGGGGACGCCCTACGAGCAGTACTTC; CDR3: CASSYRGTPYEQYF
size: NA; length: 10; D: NA; J: TRBJ1-2; V: TRBV28; DNA: TGTGCCAGCAGTTCGGAAGGCTACACCTTC; CDR3: CASSSEGYTF
size: NA; length: 17; D: NA; J: TRBJ1-4; V: TRBV9; DNA: TGTGCCAGCAGCGTAGGCACCGGGACATCTGGACTTGAAAAACTGTTTTTT; CDR3: CASSVGTGTSGLEKLFF
size: NA; length: 18; D: TRBD2; J: TRBJ2-2; V: TRBV19; DNA: TGTGCCACGACCCCCGGGACTAGCGGGAGAGGGAACACCGGGGAGCTGTTTTTT; CDR3: CATTPGTSGRGNTGELFF
size: NA; length: 12; D: NA; J: TRBJ2-1; V: TRBV4-1; DNA: TGCGCCAGCAGCCAAGGGGCGAATGAGCAGTTCTTC; CDR3: CASSQGANEQFF
size: NA; length: 14; D: NA; J: TRBJ1-1; V: TRBV9; DNA: TGTGCCAGCAGTGTTTCTGACCGAGGCTCTGAAGCTTTCTTT; CDR3: CASSVSDRGSEAFF
size: NA; length: 15; D: TRBD2; J: TRBJ2-7; V: TRBV7-2; DNA: TGTGCCAGCAGGAGAGCGGGGGGAATCTCCTACGAGCAGTACTTC; CDR3: CASRRAGGISYEQYF
size: NA; length: 16; D: TRBD1; J: TRBJ2-6; V: TRBV6-5; DNA: TGTGCCAGCAGTTCCGGGACAGGGGCTGGGGCCAACGTCCTGACTTTC; CDR3: CASSSGTGAGANVLTF
size: NA; length: 14; D: TRBD2; J: TRBJ2-7; V: TRBV7-2; DNA: TGTGCCAGCAGACCAGCGGGGGGTAGGTACGAGCAGTACTTC; CDR3: CASRPAGGRYEQYF